Here is one T cell receptor beta chain with its context. This entry is derived from a study of blood T cell repertoires in COVID-19. Seattle researchers signed up patients amid active infection and tracked them longitudinally. Per the authors' pipeline: Amplification with reference gene primers provided the estimates of nucleated cell counts. The table came from immunoSEQ multiplex PCR; TCRdb's copy has only in-frame clones and leaves some out. V and J calls and clone size follow that table, whereas D and trimming were derived from the DNA. In the table there are some 200,000 clones, roughly 81% of which are singletons. The CDR3 loop spans 17 amino acids. Trimming shortened V by 3 bases and J by 0 bases, and 15 bases separated the two germline ends. The germline gives CDR1 LGHDT, CDR2 YNNKEL (reference sequence).

J is TRBJ2-1 and V is TRBV3-1 (or the pseudogene TRBV3-2); D might be TRBD2 (6 bases). This clonotype was sampled from a woman at least 80 years old with COVID-19, enrolled during active disease. The sample comprised peripheral blood. CDR3 loop: CASSHRPGGSSYNEQFF. CDR3 bases: TGTGCCAGCAGCCATCGCCCCGGGGGAAGCTCCTACAATGAGCAGTTCTTC.